This T cell receptor (beta chain) was documented in a study of OX40 agonist ivuxolimab in advanced cancers. This CDR3 contains 12 residues. The V and J ends lost 4 bases and 6 bases respectively, with 10 bases between them. In germline, CDR1 is SGHDN, CDR2 FVKESK. Points on this clone: What it recognizes is unknown.

Findings and caveats of the study: The study observed clonal expansion of CD4+ and CD8+ blood T cells by week 6 at 0.1 to 3.0 mg/kg.

Assay used: immunoSEQ multiplex PCR; TCRdb lists only in-frame clones, some missing. The sample holds under 80,000 clones, approximately 87% seen once. The V call is TRBV14, the J call TRBJ2-7; D not resolved. This specimen was CD4+ or CD8+ T cells sorted from blood, taken in a trial of the OX40 agonist ivuxolimab. The TCR was taken from an adult with an advanced solid tumor such as melanoma, head and neck, liver or kidney cancer. CDR3 bases: TGTGCCAGCAGCCGAAATTTGCGCGAGCAGTACTTC. Its translation is CASSRNLREQYF. Together with reference TRBV14 and TRBJ2-7, the CDR3 gives the full variable domain: EAGVTQFPSHSVIEKGQTVTLRCDPISGHDNLYWYRRVMGKEIKFLLHFVKESKQDESGMPNNRFLAERTGGTYSTLKVQPAELEDSGVYFCASSRNLREQYFGPGTRLTVT.